This T cell receptor (beta chain) was recorded in a study of blood T cell repertoires in COVID-19. Study-wide background: Samples came from the United States, Italy and Spain, spanning acute and convalescent COVID-19. Sample material is recorded as cDNA or gDNA derived from T cells, B-cell-depleted T cells, or PBMCs.

From germline, CDR1 is MGHRA and CDR2 YSYEKL. The CDR3 spans 15 residues. V was cut by 1 base and J by 7 bases, with 16 bases left in between. Original handling: Counts of nucleated cells, estimated from reference gene primer amplification, were obtained. Assay: immunoSEQ multiplex PCR; the TCRdb copy retains only in-frame clones and omits some. That table gives V, J and clone size, and the DNA gave D and trimming. The sample contains about 190,000 clones, around 83% of which appear only once. What was sequenced was peripheral blood. This receptor was taken from a woman between 40 and 50 years old with acute or convalescent COVID-19. The rearrangement links TRBV4-1 to TRBJ1-2; D remains ambiguous. Written as DNA, the CDR3 is TGCGCCAGCAGCCAAGGCCAGGCGACGGGAGTTGGCTACACCTTC. Its protein is CASSQGQATGVGYTF.